These 9 T cell receptor beta chains came from one sample sequenced in a study of blood T cell repertoires in COVID-19. Some clones are missing from TCRdb's copy, which holds only in-frame ones; the method was immunoSEQ multiplex PCR. Seen here are approximately 160,000 clones, approximately 79% observed once, and the top ten hold approximately 18%. Sequenced material: peripheral blood. The receptors here all came from an elderly woman with acute or convalescent COVID-19.

This clone appeared a few times. This chain connects TRBV7-2 to TRBJ1-6; D unclear. CDR1 and CDR2 (germline): SGHTA, FQGNSA. Trimming pared 1 base from V and 0 bases from J, leaving 4 bases between. This CDR3 is 15 amino acids long. The CDR3 region is CASSLGHSYNSPLHF. The CDR3 coding sequence is TGTGCCAGCAGCTTAGGGCACTCCTATAATTCACCCCTCCACTTT.

DNA of the CDR3: TGCGCCAGCAGTGAAACAGGGGACCCCTCCTACGAGCAGTACTTC. Translation gives CASSETGDPSYEQYF. The chain recombines TRBV10-2 with TRBJ2-7; 7 bases are shared with TRBD1. Germline CDR1 reads WSHSY; CDR2 reads SAAADI. V lost 3 bases to trimming and J lost 0 bases; unmatched junction nucleotides: 5. The CDR3 runs to 15 residues.

This chain connects TRBV11-2 to TRBJ2-7; 13 nucleotides agree with TRBD2. The CDR3 runs to 15 residues. The germline gives CDR1 SGHAT, CDR2 FQNNGV. Losses at the gene ends were 5 bases for V and 9 bases for J; bases not matched to a gene: 10. The CDR3 spells CASSQLTSGRAWQYF. CDR3 sequence (DNA): TGTGCCAGCAGCCAACTAACTAGCGGGAGGGCCTGGCAGTACTTC.

The chain joins TRBV5-4 to TRBJ2-1; 8 bases line up with TRBD2. The trim removed 4 bases at V and 5 bases at J, leaving 8 bases unmatched. Germline assignment: CDR1 SGHNT and CDR2 YYREEE (reference sequence). This CDR3 spans 15 amino acids. The CDR3 sequence: CASSAGGHRDNEQFF. The CDR3 region has the DNA TGTGCCAGCAGCGCGGGGGGACACCGAGACAATGAGCAGTTCTTC. The entire variable domain, with the rest obtained from reference TRBV5-4 and TRBJ2-1, is as follows: ETGVTQSPTHLIKTRGQQVTLRCSSQSGHNTVSWYQQALGQGPQFIFQYYREEENGRGNFPPRFSGLQFPNYSSELNVNALELDDSALYLCASSAGGHRDNEQFFGPGTRLTVL.

The J gene is TRBJ1-3, the V gene TRBV9; no clear D gene. Germline assignment: CDR1 SGDLS and CDR2 YYNGEE. V lost 0 bases to trimming and J lost 16 bases, with 14 bases between them. The CDR3 length is 12 residues. CDR3 in DNA: TGTGCCAGCAGCGTAGTCGGGTCAAAGCCTTATTTT. This translates into CASSVVGSKPYF.

The chain couples TRBV7-2 to TRBJ1-3, with D perhaps TRBD1 (6 bases). CDR1 and CDR2 (germline): SGHTA, FQGNSA. CDR3 length equals 17 residues. V lost 5 bases and J lost 2, with 19 bases in between. The CDR3 bases are TGTGCCAGCAGCCCCCGCGGGGGCTTAACAACTGGAAACACCATATATTTT. This translates into CASSPRGGLTTGNTIYF.

The chain combines TRBV7-9 with TRBJ1-1; D gene unclear. The germline gives CDR1 SEHNR, CDR2 FQNEAQ (reference sequence). V lost 2 bases and J 1 base, leaving 5 bases between the germline ends. The CDR3 consists of 13 residues. The CDR3 loop reads CASSLIRNTEAFF. CDR3 sequence (DNA): TGTGCCAGCAGCTTAATTAGGAACACTGAAGCTTTCTTT.

The rearrangement joins TRBV9 to TRBJ1-1, with TRBD1 matching 8 bases. The CDR3 sequence is 16 residues long. After removal of 3 bases from V and 2 bases from J, the junction contained 9 bases not matched to a gene. Per the germline V gene, CDR1 is SGDLS and CDR2 is YYNGEE. The CDR3 nucleotides read TGTGCCAGCAGCGCAAGAGCTGACAGGGGAAACACTGAAGCTTTCTTT. This gives the protein CASSARADRGNTEAFF.

The rearrangement links TRBV4-1 to TRBJ2-6, with TRBD2 identical over 7 bases. The CDR3 is 17 amino acids. The germline CDR1 and CDR2 sequences are MGHRA and YSYEKL. Losses at the gene ends were 4 bases for V and 4 bases for J; bases not matched to a gene: 10. This CDR3 reads CASSLAWGGSGANVLTF. The CDR3 coding sequence is TGCGCCAGCAGCCTAGCCTGGGGGGGTAGCGGGGCCAACGTCCTGACTTTC.